This T cell receptor beta chain was found in a study of blood T cell repertoires in COVID-19 (dated by TCRdb to between 2020 and 2021). About the study as a whole: Samples covering the acute and convalescent phases of COVID-19 were provided by collaborators in the United States, Italy and Spain. The prospective study material was composed of cDNA or gDNA derived from T cells, B-cell-depleted T cells, or PBMCs. The dataset comprised deeply sampled blood TCRbeta repertoires from subjects exposed to, actively infected with, or recovered from COVID-19. The repertoires were made available in a free public database intended to serve as a resource for research on the immune response to SARS-CoV-2. Samples were obtained from the ongoing ImmuneRACE study (first 160 participants) and from 1,200 or so subjects provided by 6 global collaborators. Sample metadata almost always included a de-identified subject ID, COVID-19 status, age in years and sex. Where available, HLA class I and class II types were taken from metadata supplied by the sample provider and were not determined by assay-based typing. The investigation overall reported the following: The amount of clinical and demographic metadata varied by source and participant and was provided uncurated.

The collaborating institutions used their own protocols to collect whole blood in K2EDTA tubes. Collaborator samples were shipped for TCRbeta analysis as frozen whole blood, isolated PBMCs, or DNA extracted from either sample type. Comment on this clone: Its antigen has not been determined. Per-nucleotide qualities are absent, and no much larger clonotype sits a single base away.

Including the terminal cysteine and phenylalanine, the CDR3 comprises 15 residues. The only DNA kept is the CDR3, 45 bases in frame from the first base. CDR1 and CDR2, looked up from the germline V gene, are SGHDT and YYEEEE. The germline V and J ends show losses of 4 bases and 15 bases respectively, and no gene match explains 18 bases of the junction. The immunoSEQ Assay, a bias-controlled multiplex PCR, was used to amplify TCRbeta CDR3 regions from genomic DNA. On the authors' methods: The number of nucleated cells in each sample was estimated by amplification of reference gene primers within the assay. To quantify the absolute abundance of each unique TCRbeta CDR3 rearrangement, sequence reads were collapsed and filtered. Productive Simpson clonality was computed per sample as the square root of Simpson's diversity index over productive rearrangements. In its TCRdb copy, this immuneACCESS table keeps in-frame sequences only and misses some clones. Where compared with another copy, unresolved V genes explain less than half of these, and the others have no known cause. The V and J calls and clone size were taken over from that table, and D and trimming were inferred from the DNA. This sample has under 300,000 clones in its table, and 83% of those were observed once. Around 5.2% of the sample is held by the ten biggest clonotypes.

The sequence links TRBV5-6 to TRBJ2-1; 8 middle bases align to TRBD2. The sequencing sample was made of peripheral blood. The sequence was obtained from a human donor in a cohort sampled during active COVID-19. The CDR3 protein sequence reads: CASSLPGLAGTVGFF. The DNA is as follows: TGTGCCAGCAGCCTCCCCGGGCTAGCGGGCACCGTCGGGTTCTTC.